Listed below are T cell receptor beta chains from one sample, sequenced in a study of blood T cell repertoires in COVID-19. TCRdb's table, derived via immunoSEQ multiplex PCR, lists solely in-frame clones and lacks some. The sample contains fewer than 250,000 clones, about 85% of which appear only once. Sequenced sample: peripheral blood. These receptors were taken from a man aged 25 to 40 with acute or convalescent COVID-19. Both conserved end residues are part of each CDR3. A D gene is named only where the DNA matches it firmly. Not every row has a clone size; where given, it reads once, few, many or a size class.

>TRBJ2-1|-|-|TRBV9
CASSAGGNEQFF
TGTGCCAGCAGCGCAGGGGGGAATGAGCAGTTCTTC
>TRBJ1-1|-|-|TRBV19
CASSPYLNTEAFF
TGTGCCAGTAGTCCGTATCTGAACACTGAAGCTTTCTTT
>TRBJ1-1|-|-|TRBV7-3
CASSPGLGNTEAFF
TGTGCCAGCAGCCCCGGGTTAGGGAACACTGAAGCTTTCTTT
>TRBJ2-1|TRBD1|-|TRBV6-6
CASSPFLTGSSYNEQFF
TGTGCCAGCAGTCCGTTTTTGACAGGGTCATCCTACAATGAGCAGTTCTTC
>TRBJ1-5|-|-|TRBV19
CASSIAGNRNQPQHF
TGTGCCAGTAGTATTGCAGGGAATCGCAATCAGCCCCAGCATTTT
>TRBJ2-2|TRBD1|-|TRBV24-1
CATMGQPNTGELFF
TGTGCCACCATGGGACAGCCGAACACCGGGGAGCTGTTTTTT
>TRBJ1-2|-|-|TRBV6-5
CASSYYQGLSYTF
TGTGCCAGCAGTTACTATCAGGGTTTGAGCTACACCTTC
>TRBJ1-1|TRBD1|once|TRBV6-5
CASSTQGVAEAFF
TGTGCCAGCAGCACACAGGGGGTAGCTGAAGCTTTCTTT
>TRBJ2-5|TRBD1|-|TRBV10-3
CAISVGRGQGETQYF
TGTGCCATCAGTGTTGGGAGAGGACAGGGGGAGACCCAGTACTTC
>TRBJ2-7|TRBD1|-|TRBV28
CASNKGQSPYYEQYF
TGTGCCAGCAACAAGGGACAGTCCCCCTACTACGAGCAGTACTTC
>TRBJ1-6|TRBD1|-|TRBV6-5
CASIMDRGRNSPLHF
TGTGCCAGCATCATGGACAGGGGTCGGAATTCACCCCTCCACTTT
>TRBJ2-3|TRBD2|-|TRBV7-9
CASSQSGTITDRQYF
TGTGCCAGCAGCCAATCCGGGACTATCACAGATAGGCAGTATTTT
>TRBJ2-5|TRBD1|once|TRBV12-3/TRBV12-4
CASKTGGETQYF
TGTGCCAGCAAAACAGGGGGAGAGACCCAGTACTTC
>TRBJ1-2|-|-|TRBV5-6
CASSLQGSLEGTF
TGTGCCAGCAGCTTGCAGGGATCCTTGGAAGGCACCTTC
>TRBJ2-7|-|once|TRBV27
CASSFPGAYEQYF
TGTGCCAGCAGTTTTCCCGGGGCCTACGAGCAGTACTTC
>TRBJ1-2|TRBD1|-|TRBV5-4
CASSLAGGGFYGYTF
TGTGCCAGCAGCTTGGCAGGGGGCGGCTTCTATGGCTACACCTTC
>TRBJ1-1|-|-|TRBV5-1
CASSLARGEAFF
TGCGCCAGCAGCTTGGCCCGCGGCGAAGCTTTCTTT
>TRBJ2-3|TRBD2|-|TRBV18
CASSPSAGGSTDTQYF
TGTGCCAGCTCACCATCTGCGGGGGGAAGCACAGATACGCAGTATTTT
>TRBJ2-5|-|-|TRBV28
CASGKPGAGQETQYF
TGTGCCAGCGGGAAACCAGGGGCAGGCCAAGAGACCCAGTACTTC